This TCR beta chain was retrieved from a study of metastatic and nonmetastatic thyroid tumors. In the study overall: For malignant and benign thyroid patients, tumor or nodule tissue and blood were the sources whose repertoires were compared.

J was trimmed by 8 bases and V by 0 bases; bases with no gene match: 10. CDR3 size: 15 residues. CDR1 DFQATT and CDR2 SNEGSKA come from the germline V gene (reference sequence). How the authors handled the data: Clinicopathological groups supplied CDR3 differences that were used to build a distant-metastasis classifier for papillary thyroid cancer. Using MiXCR, TCRdb re-called clones from the PCR reads. What appears here as the V and J calls and clone size reflects TCRdb's work, not the paper's. In the table there are roughly 35,000 clones, 35% to 45% of which are singletons. Each patient went into thyroid surgery without having received any treatment.

The sample comprised tumor tissue. This clonotype was obtained from a female donor with papillary thyroid cancer or a benign thyroid nodule (not recorded which). Some clones in this sample may be carry-over from other donors' samples. This chain connects TRBV20-1 to TRBJ2-1; 7 bases are a match to TRBD1. The CDR3 here is CSARDPRQGHDEQFF. For the CDR3, the DNA is TGCAGTGCTAGAGATCCGAGACAGGGTCATGATGAGCAGTTCTTC.